These 17 T cell receptor beta chains came from one sample sequenced in a study of PD-1 blockade in classical Hodgkin lymphoma. Each of the patients experienced relapse following autologous stem cell transplantation, and their brentuximab vedotin exposure differed. Magnetic negative selection was used to purify CD4+ T cells from PBMCs that had been thawed. Generated by immunoSEQ multiplex PCR, the TCRdb table keeps only in-frame clones and is missing some. This sample has around 25,000 clones; around 84% occur once, and the top ten carry approximately 1.7%. Here the sequenced sample was CD4+ T cells from blood, taken at baseline. Source of these receptors: a human donor with classical Hodgkin lymphoma.

The genes are TRBV11-3 and TRBJ2-1; 7 positions match TRBD2. Germline-derived CDR1 and CDR2 are SGHNT and YENEEA. This CDR3 is 15 amino acids long. The V and J ends lost 1 base and 3 bases, in that order; junction bases with no gene match: 3. The CDR3 DNA reads as TGTGCCAGCAGCTTAGGCGGGGGAAACTACAATGAGCAGTTCTTC. Protein sequence: CASSLGGGNYNEQFF.

The chain uses TRBV2 and TRBJ2-2; D unresolved. From germline, CDR1 is SNHLY and CDR2 FYNNEI. Trimming took off 7 bases at V and 1 base at J, with 10 bases between the two ends. CDR3 length: 14 amino acids. CDR3 protein: CASTRSLNTGELFF. In nucleotides, the CDR3 is TGTGCCAGCACAAGGAGCTTGAACACCGGGGAGCTGTTTTTT.

This clone was detected a few times. CDR3 nucleotides: TGTGCCTGCCGACAGGGGAATAGCAATCAGCCCCAGCATTTT. This codes for CACRQGNSNQPQHF. This sequence joins TRBV2 and TRBJ1-5; 8 nucleotides agree with TRBD1. Trimming cost V 11 bases and J 0 bases; bases outside gene matches: 6. Germline CDR1 is SNHLY and CDR2 is FYNNEI. The length of the CDR3 is 14 residues.

The chain carries TRBV30 and TRBJ2-4; 9 bases match TRBD1. The CDR3 covers 16 residues. V was pared by 2 bases and J by 5 bases, with 10 bases of the junction left unmatched. Per the germline V gene, CDR1 is GTSNPN and CDR2 is SVGIG (reference sequence). CDR3 residues: CAWSSGTGNVENIQYF. CDR3 coding DNA: TGTGCCTGGAGTTCCGGGACAGGGAATGTGGAAAACATTCAGTACTTC.

The chain has TRBV28 and TRBJ1-5; no firm D call. CDR1 is MDHEN, CDR2 SYDVKM, per germline. This CDR3 is 13 amino acids long. With 5 bases removed from V and 8 bases from J, the gap between germline ends came to 13 bases. CDR3 sequence reads: CASSPGIQKPQHF. The DNA for the CDR3 is TGTGCCAGCAGTCCTGGAATCCAAAAGCCCCAGCATTTT.

The chain uses TRBV9 and TRBJ1-3; D unclear. Germline CDR1 reads SGDLS; CDR2 reads YYNGEE. This CDR3 is built from 14 residues. Deletions cut 0 bases from V and 3 bases from J, with 7 bases between. The CDR3: CASSVASNGNTIYF. The CDR3 region has the DNA TGTGCCAGCAGCGTAGCGTCTAATGGAAACACCATATATTTT.

The chain has TRBV19 and TRBJ1-5; no definite D call. Germline CDR1 and CDR2: LNHDA and SQIVND (reference sequence). With 10 bases removed from V and 5 bases from J, the gap between germline ends came to 21 bases. This CDR3 is built from 15 residues. The CDR3 DNA is TGTGCCACCCAAGAATTCTTCGGGAGCTATCAGCCCCAGCATTTT. Protein product: CATQEFFGSYQPQHF.

The J gene is TRBJ1-3, the V gene TRBV27; possibly TRBD1 for D (6 bases). Trimming took off 9 bases at V and 1 base at J, with 16 bases between the two ends. CDR3 length equals 15 residues. The germline CDR1 and CDR2 sequences are MNHEY and SMNVEV (reference sequence). CDR3 sequence reads: CASSPGVFSGNTIYF. DNA of the CDR3: TGTGCCAGTAGCCCAGGGGTCTTTTCTGGAAACACCATATATTTT.

The chain has TRBV18 and TRBJ2-7; 9 bases agree with TRBD1. Trimming cost V 1 base and J 2 bases; bases outside gene matches: 6. The CDR3 covers 16 residues. Germline CDR1 KGHSH, CDR2 LQKENI. CDR3 sequence (DNA): TGTGCCAGCTCACCACGGATTGGGACAGGGACCTACGAGCAGTACTTC. Amino acid sequence: CASSPRIGTGTYEQYF.

The V call is TRBV6-5, the J call TRBJ2-5, with TRBD1 as a possible D gene (5 bases). In germline, CDR1 is MNHEY, CDR2 SVGAGI. The CDR3 loop spans 13 amino acids. V was pared by 5 bases and J by 5 bases, with 12 bases between. Here the CDR3 DNA reads TGTGCCAGCAGTATCCAGGGTCGCGAGACCCAGTACTTC. It codes for CASSIQGRETQYF.

J is TRBJ1-1 and V is TRBV19, with D possibly being TRBD1 (5 bases). CDR1 and CDR2 (germline): LNHDA, SQIVND (reference sequence). V was pared by 8 bases and J by 1 base, with 8 bases between. This CDR3 has 12 residues. The CDR3 sequence: CASRGQNTEAFF. The CDR3 DNA reads as TGTGCCAGTCGGGGCCAGAACACTGAAGCTTTCTTT.

This chain joins TRBV7-9 and TRBJ1-2; D not resolved. The CDR3 loop spans 12 amino acids. Per germline, CDR1 SEHNR and CDR2 FQNEAQ (reference sequence). V lost 5 bases, J lost 1 base, and 5 bases lay in between. The CDR3 loop reads CASSQINYGYTF. The DNA for the CDR3 is TGTGCCAGCAGCCAGATTAACTATGGCTACACCTTC.

The CDR3 here is CASSRRRGHTDTQYF. For the CDR3, the DNA is TGTGCCAGCAGCAGACGACGCGGCCACACAGATACGCAGTATTTT. V gene TRBV11-2 combines with J gene TRBJ2-3; D remains ambiguous. In germline, CDR1 is SGHAT, CDR2 FQNNGV. Trimming cost V 5 bases and J 2 bases, with 14 bases left between them. The length of the CDR3 is 15 residues.

The rearrangement joins TRBV29-1 to TRBJ1-2; the match to TRBD1 covers 7 bases. Germline loops: CDR1 SQVTM, CDR2 ANQGSEA. The V and J ends lost 4 bases and 6 bases, in that order; junction bases with no gene match: 8. The CDR3 spans 13 residues. The CDR3 DNA is TGCAGCGTTGCCTCTATCAGGGGGGATGGCTACACCTTC. Its protein is CSVASIRGDGYTF.

The rearrangement uses TRBV7-2 and TRBJ2-1; TRBD1 aligns across 8 bases. V gave up 0 bases and J gave up 3 bases; unmatched junction bases: 10. Germline V gene lookup returns CDR1 SGHTA and CDR2 FQGNSA. This CDR3 region has 18 residues. CDR3 in DNA: TGTGCCAGCAGCTTAGCCGGTGGTTGGGGACAGGACTACAATGAGCAGTTCTTC. It yields the protein CASSLAGGWGQDYNEQFF.

The chain combines TRBV7-9 with TRBJ1-1; TRBD1 matches 8 bases. Trimming cost V 5 bases and J 5 bases; bases outside gene matches: 7. The germline gives CDR1 SEHNR, CDR2 FQNEAQ (reference sequence). The CDR3 runs 14 residues. The CDR3 DNA reads TGTGCCAGCAGCCTATTCACAGGGGGGACTGAAGCTTTCTTT. Encoded protein: CASSLFTGGTEAFF.

The rearrangement uses TRBV19 and TRBJ1-4; D is possibly TRBD1 (5 bases). The germline CDR1 and CDR2 sequences are LNHDA and SQIVND (reference sequence). V shed 4 bases and J shed 10 bases, with 16 bases lying between them. This CDR3 spans 14 amino acids. The DNA of the CDR3 is TGTGCCAGTAGTACGGGGGACTACCCGGTAAAACTGTTTTTT. It translates to CASSTGDYPVKLFF.